The text below deals with one TCR beta chain. The data originate from a study of blood T cell repertoires in COVID-19. The wider study: Samples of COVID-19 (acute and convalescent) were obtained from the United States, Italy and Spain.

CDR3 length: 15 residues. Assay used: immunoSEQ multiplex PCR; TCRdb lists only in-frame clones, some missing. Of around 480,000 clones in the sample, 70% to 90% are singletons; the top ten hold about 12%. The rearrangement links TRBV21-1 to TRBJ2-5; no check of the table's D call, TRBD2, against the DNA was made. TRBV21-1 is designated a pseudogene. This TCR derives from a woman between 50 and 59 years old with COVID-19, enrolled during active disease. Sequencing was performed on peripheral blood. The CDR3 coding sequence is TGTGCCAGCAGCCTTCTTCGTCCGTACCAAGAGACCCAGTACTTC. Protein product: CASSLLRPYQETQYF.